Listed here are 5 T cell receptor beta chains from one sample, sequenced in a study of blood T cell repertoires in COVID-19. Data came from immunoSEQ multiplex PCR; TCRdb stores just in-frame clones and leaves some out. The table lists about 380,000 clones, approximately 89% of them singletons. Input material: PBMCs or T cells enriched from blood (not recorded which). These receptor sequences come from a man younger than 45 who had recovered from COVID-19.

This clone is a singleton in its sample. This rearrangement joins TRBV6-5 to TRBJ2-1; D is unresolved. This CDR3 has 11 residues. Trimming took off 4 bases at V and 11 bases at J, with 9 bases between the two ends. Germline CDR1 and CDR2: MNHEY and SVGAGI. Written as DNA, the CDR3 is TGTGCCAGCAGTTCCTATCCCCAGCAGTTCTTC. Amino acid sequence: CASSSYPQQFF.

The chain joins TRBV3-1 (or the pseudogene TRBV3-2) to TRBJ2-7, with 13 positions matching TRBD2. V gave up 4 bases and J gave up 6 bases; unmatched junction bases: 15. From germline, CDR1 is LGHDT and CDR2 YNNKEL (reference sequence). The CDR3 loop spans 18 amino acids. CDR3 sequence reads: CASSPRSGTSGDYVEQYF. The CDR3 DNA follows: TGTGCCAGCAGCCCCCGCTCCGGGACTAGCGGGGATTACGTCGAGCAGTACTTC.

J is TRBJ1-1 and V is TRBV4-3; 7 bases map to TRBD1. The CDR3 has 17 residues. Germline trimming cut 0 bases from V and 0 bases from J; bases unmatched to any gene: 7. Germline CDR1 and CDR2: LGHNA and YSLEER. The CDR3 DNA is TGCGCCAGCAGCCAAGATTGGTCCGGACAGGTGAACACTGAAGCTTTCTTT. It codes for CASSQDWSGQVNTEAFF.

V usage is TRBV2 and J usage is TRBJ1-2; tentative D call: TRBD1 (5 bases). The CDR3 is 14 residues long. V lost 3 bases and J 7 bases, leaving 15 bases between the germline ends. Germline values: CDR1 SNHLY, CDR2 FYNNEI. CDR3 sequence reads: CASSEMELRGGYTF. CDR3 in DNA: TGTGCCAGCAGTGAGATGGAACTTAGGGGTGGCTACACCTTC.

The CDR3 DNA reads as TGTGCCAGCAGCTTAGTCAGGGGGACTGAAGCTTTCTTT. The encoded protein is CASSLVRGTEAFF. The rearrangement uses TRBV7-2 and TRBJ1-1, with TRBD1 matching over 7 bases. Looked up from germline, CDR1 is SGHTA and CDR2 is FQGNSA. Trimming removed 1 base from V and 5 bases from J; junction bases left unmatched: 1. The CDR3 is made up of 13 amino acids.